This entry lists 13 T cell receptor beta chains sequenced from one sample in a study of CD8+ T cells in alopecia areata. cDNA prepared by RNA extraction and subsequent reverse transcription served as the template for sequencing. Only in-frame clones appear in the TCRdb table, and some are missing; sequencing was by immunoSEQ multiplex PCR. The data show about 42,000 clones, about two thirds seen once. Treatment reported: oral pan-JAK inhibitor, 5-10 mg twice daily. Sequenced here: CD8+ T cells sorted from blood, sampled at week 4, from a patient treated with tofacitinib. Receptors originate from a human donor with alopecia areata.

The chain is built from TRBV2 and TRBJ1-1; D may be TRBD1 (5 bases). Trimming took 2 bases from V and 6 from J, leaving 13 bases between them. The germline CDR1 and CDR2 sequences are SNHLY and FYNNEI. CDR3 size: 14 residues. The CDR3 DNA reads as TGTGCCAGCAGTGAACCCGGACAATTCGCTGAAGCTTTCTTT. Translation: CASSEPGQFAEAFF.

V gene TRBV30 combines with J gene TRBJ2-1; D remains ambiguous. The CDR3 contains 13 residues. Trimming left V 0 bases short and J 4 bases short, with 7 bases between. The germline V gene has CDR1 GTSNPN and CDR2 SVGIG (reference sequence). The chain's CDR3 is CAWSVTGYNEQFF. For the CDR3, the DNA is TGTGCCTGGAGTGTAACCGGGTACAATGAGCAGTTCTTC.

This clone turned up a few times. V and J are TRBV30 and TRBJ1-2; D is possibly TRBD1 (5 bases). Trimming took 1 base from V and 5 from J, leaving 11 bases between them. Per germline, CDR1 GTSNPN and CDR2 SVGIG (reference sequence). The CDR3 consists of 13 residues. The CDR3 sequence: CAWSDTEGYGYTF. The CDR3 DNA follows: TGTGCCTGGAGTGACACAGAGGGGTATGGCTACACCTTC. The whole variable domain, filled in from reference TRBV30 and TRBJ1-2, reads SQTIHQWPATLVQPVGSPLSLECTVEGTSNPNLYWYRQAAGRGLQLLFYSVGIGQISSEVPQNLSASRPQDRQFILSSKKLLLSDSGFYLCAWSDTEGYGYTFGSGTRLTVV.

This clone appeared a few times. The chain carries TRBV21-1 and TRBJ1-5. TRBV21-1 is classified as a pseudogene. The CDR3 contains 9 residues. The CDR3 DNA follows: TGTGCCAGCAGCATGCCCCAGCATTTT. This encodes CASSMPQHF.

This clone was seen just once. The chain employs TRBV29-1 and TRBJ2-1, with D tentatively TRBD2 (6 bases). Per germline, CDR1 SQVTM and CDR2 ANQGSEA. This CDR3 is 11 amino acids long. Trimming removed 7 bases from V and 5 bases from J, with 9 bases in between. CDR3 bases: TGCAGCGCCGGGGGAGACAATGAGCAGTTCTTC. Translated, it gives CSAGGDNEQFF.

The V and J genes are TRBV29-1 and TRBJ2-1; 9 bases are shared with TRBD2. Germline V CDR1 and CDR2: SQVTM, ANQGSEA. The CDR3 sequence is 14 residues long. The junction had 9 bases not matched to a gene; V was cut back by 3 bases and J by 9 bases. This CDR3 reads CSVDVGGGAIEQFF. As DNA, the CDR3 is TGCAGCGTTGATGTCGGCGGGGGGGCTATTGAGCAGTTCTTC.

This clone was counted many times. The chain combines TRBV5-6 with TRBJ1-1, with D unclear. CDR1 is SGHDT, CDR2 YYEEEE, per germline. The CDR3 contains 12 residues. V lost 2 bases and J 7 bases, leaving 9 bases between the germline ends. The CDR3 DNA is TGTGCCAGCAGCTTCATACAAGGTGAAGCTTTCTTT. The encoded protein is CASSFIQGEAFF. The full variable domain, its missing parts supplied by reference TRBV5-6 and TRBJ1-1, is DAGVTQSPTHLIKTRGQQVTLRCSPKSGHDTVSWYQQALGQGPQFIFQYYEEEERQRGNFPDRFSGHQFPNYSSELNVNALLLGDSALYLCASSFIQGEAFFGQGTRLTVV.

The chain is built from TRBV27 and TRBJ2-7; the match to TRBD1 covers 9 bases. CDR3 size: 15 residues. V lost 5 bases and J lost 2; bases outside the gene matches: 7. Germline V CDR1 and CDR2: MNHEY, SMNVEV (reference sequence). Here the CDR3 DNA reads TGTGCCAGCAGTGGGTTTGGACAGGGGACCTACGAGCAGTACTTC. Encoded protein: CASSGFGQGTYEQYF.

This clone has more than one count but fewer than ten. The sample carries other DNA sequences with the same CDR3. The chain has TRBV29-1 and TRBJ2-7; 7 nucleotides agree with TRBD1. Germline V lookup: CDR1 SQVTM, CDR2 ANQGSEA. The CDR3 sequence is 12 residues long. V lost 6 bases to trimming and J lost 3 bases; unmatched junction nucleotides: 5. CDR3 DNA: TGCAGCGTGGAGACAGGGAGCTACGAGCAGTACTTC. It specifies CSVETGSYEQYF.

V usage is TRBV29-1 and J usage is TRBJ2-3; TRBD1 agrees at 8 bases. V was clipped by 5 bases and J by 5 bases; unmatched bases: 6. This CDR3 comprises 13 residues. Germline lookup yields CDR1 SQVTM and CDR2 ANQGSEA. The CDR3 protein is CSVTQGALDTQYF. In DNA form, the CDR3 reads TGCAGCGTTACGCAGGGGGCATTAGATACGCAGTATTTT.

Relative to its sample, this clone is medium-sized. The chain recombines TRBV9 with TRBJ2-1, with unresolved D. The CDR3 spans 14 residues. V was clipped by 0 bases and J by 5 bases, with 9 bases between them. CDR1 SGDLS and CDR2 YYNGEE come from the germline V gene. CDR3 sequence (DNA): TGTGCCAGCAGCGTAGAGGGAAAAAACAATGAGCAGTTCTTC. It specifies CASSVEGKNNEQFF. Complete variable domain (other parts from reference TRBV9 and TRBJ2-1): DSGVTQTPKHLITATGQRVTLRCSPRSGDLSVYWYQQSLDQGLQFLIQYYNGEERAKGNILERFSAQQFPDLHSELNLSSLELGDSALYFCASSVEGKNNEQFFGPGTRLTVL.

V usage is TRBV29-1 and J usage is TRBJ2-7; 9 bases fit TRBD1. Germline CDR1 and CDR2: SQVTM and ANQGSEA. The CDR3 is made up of 12 amino acids. V trimming: 7 bases; J trimming: 3 bases; junction bases outside the gene matches: 4. CDR3 nucleotides: TGCAGCGGCCGGACAGGGGACTACGAGCAGTACTTC. It yields the protein CSGRTGDYEQYF.

The V gene is TRBV7-9, the J gene TRBJ2-2; D gene ambiguous. The CDR3 is made up of 12 amino acids. Deletions cut 1 base from V and 4 bases from J, with 1 base between. Germline loops: CDR1 SEHNR, CDR2 FQNEAQ (reference sequence). CDR3 in amino acids: CASSLGTGELFF. The CDR3 coding sequence is TGTGCCAGCAGCTTAGGCACCGGGGAGCTGTTTTTT.